This T cell receptor (beta chain) was identified during a study of T cell responses to AZD1222 COVID-19 vaccine. Study-wide findings and caveats: Two AZD1222 doses significantly raised spike-specific TCR breadth and depth over controls. Only a handful of AZD1222 recipients tested seropositive at baseline.

Sequenced by immunoSEQ multiplex PCR; TCRdb stores in-frame clones only, minus some. In the table there are about 97,000 clones, about nine tenths of which are singletons. A word on this clone: The antigen is undetermined.

Trimming removed 7 bases at V and 2 bases at J, with 8 bases between. The V gene's germline CDR1 is SEHNR and CDR2 FQNEAQ (reference sequence). The CDR3 runs 12 residues. This chain links TRBV7-9 with TRBJ1-1; unclear D gene. Sequencing was performed on peripheral blood, taken on day 0 of AZD1222 vaccination. The clonotype comes from an adult in good health. The CDR3 region has the DNA TGTGCCAGCACGGTCCCAAACACTGAAGCTTTCTTT. Its protein product is CASTVPNTEAFF.